This entry is about one TCR beta chain. The data are from a study of blood T cell repertoires in COVID-19. Assay used: immunoSEQ multiplex PCR; TCRdb lists only in-frame clones, some missing. The sample includes 130,000 to 150,000 clones, 70% to 90% of them seen just once. Sequencing was performed on peripheral blood. The source of this sequence is a woman aged 40 to 49 with active or convalescent COVID-19.

The CDR3 region is CASSREYRGLPEAFF. CDR3 sequence (DNA): TGTGCCAGCAGTCGAGAGTACAGGGGGCTCCCCGAAGCTTTCTTT. The chain recombines TRBV7-2 with TRBJ1-1; the match to TRBD1 covers 9 bases. CDR3 length: 15 amino acids. V shed 6 bases, J shed 8 bases, and the junction held 13 bases outside the gene matches. The germline V gene has CDR1 SGHTA and CDR2 FQGNSA.